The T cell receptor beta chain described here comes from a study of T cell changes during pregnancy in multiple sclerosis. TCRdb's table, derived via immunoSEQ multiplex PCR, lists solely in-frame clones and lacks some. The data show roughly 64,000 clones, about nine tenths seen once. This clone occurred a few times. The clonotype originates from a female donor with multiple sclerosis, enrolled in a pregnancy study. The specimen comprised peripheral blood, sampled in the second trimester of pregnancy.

CDR3 bases: TGTGCCAGCAGCTTGGGTACGGTTAGAGGCTACACCTTC. As protein: CASSLGTVRGYTF. This chain uses TRBV5-6 with TRBJ1-2; D not resolved. Germline V gene data show CDR1 as SGHDT and CDR2 as YYEEEE. The CDR3 totals 13 residues. The V end was cut by 0 bases, the J end by 8 bases, with 11 bases between.